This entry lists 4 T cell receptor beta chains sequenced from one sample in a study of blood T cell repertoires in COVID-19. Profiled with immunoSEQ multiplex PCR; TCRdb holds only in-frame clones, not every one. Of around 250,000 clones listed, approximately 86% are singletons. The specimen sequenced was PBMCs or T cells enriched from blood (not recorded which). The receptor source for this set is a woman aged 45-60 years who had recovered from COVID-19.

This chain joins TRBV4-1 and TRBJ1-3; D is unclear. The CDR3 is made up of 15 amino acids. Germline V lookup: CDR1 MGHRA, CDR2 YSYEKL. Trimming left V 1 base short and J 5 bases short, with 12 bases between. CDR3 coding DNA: TGCGCCAGCAGCCAAGGAGGGTTGAAGCGAAACACCATATATTTT. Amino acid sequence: CASSQGGLKRNTIYF.

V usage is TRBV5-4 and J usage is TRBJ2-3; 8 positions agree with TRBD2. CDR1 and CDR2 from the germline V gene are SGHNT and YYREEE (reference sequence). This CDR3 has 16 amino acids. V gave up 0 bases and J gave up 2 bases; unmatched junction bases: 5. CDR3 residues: CASSLVAGLPTDTQYF. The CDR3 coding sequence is TGTGCCAGCAGCTTGGTAGCGGGGCTACCCACAGATACGCAGTATTTT. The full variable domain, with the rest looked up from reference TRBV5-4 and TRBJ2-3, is ETGVTQSPTHLIKTRGQQVTLRCSSQSGHNTVSWYQQALGQGPQFIFQYYREEENGRGNFPPRFSGLQFPNYSSELNVNALELDDSALYLCASSLVAGLPTDTQYFGPGTRLTVL.

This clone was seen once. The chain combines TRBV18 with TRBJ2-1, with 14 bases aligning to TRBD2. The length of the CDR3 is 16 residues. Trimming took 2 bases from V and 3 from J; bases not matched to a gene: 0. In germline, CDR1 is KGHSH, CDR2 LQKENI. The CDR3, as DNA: TGTGCCAGCTCACCAGGGACTAGCGGGAGCTACAATGAGCAGTTCTTC. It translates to CASSPGTSGSYNEQFF.

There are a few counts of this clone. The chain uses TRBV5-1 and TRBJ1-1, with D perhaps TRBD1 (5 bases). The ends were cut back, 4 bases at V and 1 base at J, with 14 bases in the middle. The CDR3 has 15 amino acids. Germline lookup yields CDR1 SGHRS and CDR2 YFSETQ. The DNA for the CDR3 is TGCGCCAGCAGCCCGGACACGCATGGGAACACTGAAGCTTTCTTT. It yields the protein CASSPDTHGNTEAFF.